Listed below are T cell receptor beta chains from one sample, sequenced in a study of beta chain features in type 1 diabetes. Only in-frame clones appear in the TCRdb table, and some are missing; sequencing was by immunoSEQ multiplex PCR. Among roughly 230,000 clones listed, under 13% were seen once. Sequencing was done on a sample of naive CD4+ T cells from blood. Receptor source: a man aged 25-40 years with type 1 diabetes. Both conserved end residues are part of each CDR3. Each record gives: J gene, V gene, CDR3 protein.

j_gene: TRBJ2-5
v_gene: TRBV29-1
CDR3aa: CSVAAGLGRTQYF

j_gene: TRBJ2-7
v_gene: TRBV5-1
CDR3aa: CASSFLRENYEQYF

j_gene: TRBJ2-7
v_gene: TRBV28
CDR3aa: CASSLSRREQYF

j_gene: TRBJ1-1
v_gene: TRBV14
CDR3aa: CASSRGQGAAFF

j_gene: TRBJ2-7
v_gene: TRBV2
CDR3aa: CASTTGFRDEQYF

j_gene: TRBJ2-1
v_gene: TRBV7-9
CDR3aa: CASSLAGANEQFF

j_gene: TRBJ2-3
v_gene: TRBV9
CDR3aa: CASSVGGVRSDTQYF

j_gene: TRBJ2-3
v_gene: TRBV19
CDR3aa: CASRPAGPASRTDTQYF

j_gene: TRBJ1-6
v_gene: TRBV4-2
CDR3aa: CASSLRVASGNSPLHF

j_gene: TRBJ2-3
v_gene: TRBV4-1
CDR3aa: CASSQDQAGGTDTQYF